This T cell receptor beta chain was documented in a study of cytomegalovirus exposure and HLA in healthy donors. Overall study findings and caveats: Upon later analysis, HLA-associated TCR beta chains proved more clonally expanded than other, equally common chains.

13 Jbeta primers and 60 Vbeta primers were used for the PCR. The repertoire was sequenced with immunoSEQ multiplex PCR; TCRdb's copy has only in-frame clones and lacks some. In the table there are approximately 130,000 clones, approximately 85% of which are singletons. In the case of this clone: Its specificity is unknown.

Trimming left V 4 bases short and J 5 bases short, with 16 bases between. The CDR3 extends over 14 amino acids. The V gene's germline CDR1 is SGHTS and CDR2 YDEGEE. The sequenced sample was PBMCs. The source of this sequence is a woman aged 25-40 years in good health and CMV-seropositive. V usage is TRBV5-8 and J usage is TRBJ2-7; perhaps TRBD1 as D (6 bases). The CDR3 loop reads CASSPLPTGNEQYF. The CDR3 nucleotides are TGTGCCAGCAGCCCTCTCCCAACAGGGAACGAGCAGTACTTC.